This T cell receptor beta chain was observed in a study of early T cells in non-severe SARS-CoV-2 infection. Study overall: Chains stayed unpaired after sequencing of bulk RNA from unsorted whole blood. Overall study findings and caveats: Matching results from VDJdb favored anti-spike CD8 responses, leaving private and CD4 specificities undetected.

About this clonotype itself: Its antigen is not known.

The CDR3 contains 15 residues. Trimming shortened V by 4 bases and J by 0 bases, and 13 bases separated the two germline ends. Germline CDR1 ENHRY, CDR2 SYGVKD. Unique molecular identifiers were attached to individual cDNA molecules. One entry per CDR3 protein results from TCRdb running MiXCR on the 5' RACE reads. The table lists about 80,000 distinct CDR3 sequences, roughly 13% of them singletons, with approximately 10% in the top ten. The source material was whole blood. The sequence was obtained from an adult who was a healthcare worker with PCR-confirmed SARS-CoV-2 infection or an uninfected control (not recorded which). The chain links TRBV10-3 to TRBJ2-7; D call uncertain. Here the CDR3 reads CAISGAAVTSYEQYF. In nucleotides, the CDR3 is TGTGCCATCAGTGGTGCAGCCGTTACCTCCTACGAGCAGTACTTC.